This T cell receptor beta chain was obtained from a study of PD-L1 blockade in urothelial cancer. Study background: The authors examined blood 3 weeks (second dose) and 6 weeks after treatment start. The median T cell count in blood samples was around 150,000.

Trimming cost V 1 base and J 7 bases; bases outside gene matches: 10. CDR1 LNHNV and CDR2 YYDKDF come from the germline V gene (reference sequence). This CDR3 region has 17 residues. Time point defined: peripheral blood 6 weeks after treatment start. Using immunoSEQ multiplex PCR, the repertoire was profiled, and TCRdb retains in-frame clones only, with some absent. Here the sample spans about 120,000 clones, more than 85% being singletons. J is TRBJ1-6 and V is TRBV15, with 7 bases identical to TRBD1. The origin of this receptor is a man between 60 and 75 years old with urothelial cancer. The sample in question was PBMCs, obtained around atezolizumab (anti-PD-L1) treatment. The CDR3 loop reads CATSRAGGGDRNSPLHF. In DNA form, the CDR3 reads TGTGCCACCAGCAGAGCAGGAGGTGGGGACAGAAATTCACCCCTCCACTTT. The full variable domain, completed using reference TRBV15 and TRBJ1-6, is DAMVIQNPRYQVTQFGKPVTLSCSQTLNHNVMYWYQQKSSQAPKLLFHYYDKDFNNEADTPDNFQSRRPNTSFCFLDIRSPGLGDTAMYLCATSRAGGGDRNSPLHFGNGTRLTVT.